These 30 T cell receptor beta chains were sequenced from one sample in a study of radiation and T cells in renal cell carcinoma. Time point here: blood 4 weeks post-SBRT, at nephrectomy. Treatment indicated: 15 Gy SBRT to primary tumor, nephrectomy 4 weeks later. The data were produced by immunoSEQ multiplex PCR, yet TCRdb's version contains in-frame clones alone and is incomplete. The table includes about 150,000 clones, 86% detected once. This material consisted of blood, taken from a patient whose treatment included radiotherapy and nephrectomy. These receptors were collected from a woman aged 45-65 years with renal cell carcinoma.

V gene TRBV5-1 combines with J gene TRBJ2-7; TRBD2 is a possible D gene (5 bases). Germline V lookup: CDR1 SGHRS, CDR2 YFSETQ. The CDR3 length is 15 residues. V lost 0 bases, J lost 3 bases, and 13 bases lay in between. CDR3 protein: CASSLASSEVYEQYF. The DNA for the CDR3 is TGCGCCAGCAGCTTGGCTAGTAGCGAGGTCTACGAGCAGTACTTC.

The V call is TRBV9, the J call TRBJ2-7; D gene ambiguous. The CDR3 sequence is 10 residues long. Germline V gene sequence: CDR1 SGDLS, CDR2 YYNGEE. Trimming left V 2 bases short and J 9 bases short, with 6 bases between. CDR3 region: CASSVRLQYF. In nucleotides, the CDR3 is TGTGCCAGCAGCGTTCGATTGCAGTACTTC.

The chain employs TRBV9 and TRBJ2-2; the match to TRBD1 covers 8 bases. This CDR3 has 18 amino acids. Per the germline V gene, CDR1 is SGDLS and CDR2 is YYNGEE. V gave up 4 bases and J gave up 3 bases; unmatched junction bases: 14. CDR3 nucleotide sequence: TGTGCCAGCAGCTCCTCAGGGGGCAGGGGGCAAGACACCGGGGAGCTGTTTTTT. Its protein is CASSSSGGRGQDTGELFF.

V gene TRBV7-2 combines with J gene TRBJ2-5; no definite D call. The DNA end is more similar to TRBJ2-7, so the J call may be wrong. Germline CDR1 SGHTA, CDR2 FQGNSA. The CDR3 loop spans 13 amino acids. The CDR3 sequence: CASSYGLIYEQYF. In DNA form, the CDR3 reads TGTGCCAGCAGCTATGGTCTTATCTACGAGCAGTACTTC.

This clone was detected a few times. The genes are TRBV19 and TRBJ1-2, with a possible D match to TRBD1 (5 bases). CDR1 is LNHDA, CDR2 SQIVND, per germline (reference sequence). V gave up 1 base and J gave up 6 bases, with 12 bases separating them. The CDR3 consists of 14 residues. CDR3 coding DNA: TGTGCCAGTAGTATAGCCGGCAGGGATCATGGCTACACCTTC. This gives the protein CASSIAGRDHGYTF.

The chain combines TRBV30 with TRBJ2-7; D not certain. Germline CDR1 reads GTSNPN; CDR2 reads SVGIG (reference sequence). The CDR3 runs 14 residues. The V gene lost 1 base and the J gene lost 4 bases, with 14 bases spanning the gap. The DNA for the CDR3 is TGTGCCTGGAGTGCCGGGCCTGAATCGTACGAGCAGTACTTC. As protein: CAWSAGPESYEQYF.

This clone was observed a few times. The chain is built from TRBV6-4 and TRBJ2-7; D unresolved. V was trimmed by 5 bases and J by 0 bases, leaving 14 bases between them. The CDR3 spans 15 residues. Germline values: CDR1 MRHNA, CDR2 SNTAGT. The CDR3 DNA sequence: TGTGCCAGCAGTCTATTAGGCTGGAGCTCCTACGAGCAGTACTTC. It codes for CASSLLGWSSYEQYF.

The CDR3 is CASSYDSNQPQHF. CDR3 DNA sequence: TGTGCCAGCAGTTACGACAGTAATCAGCCCCAGCATTTT. The rearrangement uses TRBV6-6 and TRBJ1-5; D is perhaps TRBD1 (5 bases). Trimming removed 2 bases at V and 4 bases at J, with 6 bases between. The CDR3 spans 13 residues. Germline V CDR1 and CDR2: MNHNY, SVGAGI (reference sequence).

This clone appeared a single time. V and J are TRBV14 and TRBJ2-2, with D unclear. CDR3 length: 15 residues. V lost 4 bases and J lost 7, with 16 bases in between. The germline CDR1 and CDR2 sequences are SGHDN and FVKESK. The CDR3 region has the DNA TGTGCCAGCAGCCCCCTTCGAGTTGTGGGCGGGGAGCTGTTTTTT. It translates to CASSPLRVVGGELFF.

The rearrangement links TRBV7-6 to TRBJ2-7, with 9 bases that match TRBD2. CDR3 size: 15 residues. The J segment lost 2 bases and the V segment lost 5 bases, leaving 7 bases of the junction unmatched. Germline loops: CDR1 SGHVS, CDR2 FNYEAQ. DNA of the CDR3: TGTGCCAGCAGCCCTTCCGGCGGGAGGGCCTACGAGCAGTACTTC. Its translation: CASSPSGGRAYEQYF. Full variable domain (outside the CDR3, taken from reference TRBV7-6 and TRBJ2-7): GAGVSQSPRYKVTKRGQDVALRCDPISGHVSLYWYRQALGQGPEFLTYFNYEAQQDKSGLPNDRFSAERPEGSISTLTIQRTEQRDSAMYRCASSPSGGRAYEQYFGPGTRLTVT.

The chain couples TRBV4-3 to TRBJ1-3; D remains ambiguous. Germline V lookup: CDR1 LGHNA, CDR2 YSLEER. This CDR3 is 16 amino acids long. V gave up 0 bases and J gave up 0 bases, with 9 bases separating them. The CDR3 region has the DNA TGCGCCAGCAGCCAAGAGAACCTTTACTCTGGAAACACCATATATTTT. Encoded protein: CASSQENLYSGNTIYF.

CDR3 amino acids: CASSIPMDRASPKCYEKLFF. DNA of the CDR3: TGTGCCAGCAGTATACCCATGGACAGAGCGAGCCCAAAGTGTTACGAAAAACTGTTTTTT. The J gene is TRBJ1-4, the V gene TRBV27; a possible D gene is TRBD1 (6 bases). The CDR3 consists of 20 residues. CDR1 is MNHEY, CDR2 SMNVEV, per germline (reference sequence). V lost 5 bases and J lost 8, with 33 bases in between.

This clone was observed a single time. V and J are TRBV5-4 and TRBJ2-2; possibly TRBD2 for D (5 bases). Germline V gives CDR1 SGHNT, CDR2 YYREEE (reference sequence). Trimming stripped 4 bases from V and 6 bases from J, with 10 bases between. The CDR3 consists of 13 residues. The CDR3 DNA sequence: TGTGCCAGCAGCATCAGCGGACCCGGGGAGCTGTTTTTT. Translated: CASSISGPGELFF.

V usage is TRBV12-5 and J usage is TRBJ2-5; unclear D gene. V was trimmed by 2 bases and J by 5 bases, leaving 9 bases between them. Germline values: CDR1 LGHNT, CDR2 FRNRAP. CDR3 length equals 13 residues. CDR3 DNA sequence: TGTGCTAGTGGTTTGCTTTCCGGGGAGACCCAGTACTTC. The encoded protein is CASGLLSGETQYF.

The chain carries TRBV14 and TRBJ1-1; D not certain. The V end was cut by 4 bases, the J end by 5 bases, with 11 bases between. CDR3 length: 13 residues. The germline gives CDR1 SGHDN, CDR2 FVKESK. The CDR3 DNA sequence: TGTGCCAGCAGCCTTGGGAGAAGGACTGAAGCTTTCTTT. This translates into CASSLGRRTEAFF.

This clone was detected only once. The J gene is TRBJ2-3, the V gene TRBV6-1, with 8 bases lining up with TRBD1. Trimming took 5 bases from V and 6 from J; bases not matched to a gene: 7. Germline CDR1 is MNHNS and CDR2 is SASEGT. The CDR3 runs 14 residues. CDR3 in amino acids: CASSKDREIDTQYF. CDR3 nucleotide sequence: TGTGCCAGCAGTAAGGACAGGGAGATCGATACGCAGTATTTT.

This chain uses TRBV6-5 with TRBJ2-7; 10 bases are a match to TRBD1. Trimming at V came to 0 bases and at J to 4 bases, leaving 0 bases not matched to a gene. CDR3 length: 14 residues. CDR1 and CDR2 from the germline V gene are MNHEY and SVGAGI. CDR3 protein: CASSYSGQGYEQYF. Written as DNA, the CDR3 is TGTGCCAGCAGTTACTCGGGACAGGGGTACGAGCAGTACTTC.

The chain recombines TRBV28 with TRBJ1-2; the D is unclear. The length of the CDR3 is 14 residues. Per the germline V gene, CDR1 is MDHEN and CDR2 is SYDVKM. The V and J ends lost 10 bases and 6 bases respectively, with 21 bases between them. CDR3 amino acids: CATLVSARFDGYTF. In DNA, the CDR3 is TGTGCCACCCTGGTTTCTGCCCGGTTCGATGGCTACACCTTC.

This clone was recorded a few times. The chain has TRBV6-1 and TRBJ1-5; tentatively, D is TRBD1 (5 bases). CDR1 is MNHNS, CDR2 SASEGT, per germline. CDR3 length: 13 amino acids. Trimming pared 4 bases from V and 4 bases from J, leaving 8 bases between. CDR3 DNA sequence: TGTGCCAGCAGTGTGACAGATAATCAGCCCCAGCATTTT. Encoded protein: CASSVTDNQPQHF.

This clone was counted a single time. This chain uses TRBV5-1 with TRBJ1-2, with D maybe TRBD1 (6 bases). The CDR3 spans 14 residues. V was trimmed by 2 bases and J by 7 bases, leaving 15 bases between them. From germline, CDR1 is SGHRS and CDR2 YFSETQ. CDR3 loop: CASSFLGGDSGYTF. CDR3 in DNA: TGCGCCAGCAGCTTTTTGGGGGGCGACTCTGGCTACACCTTC.

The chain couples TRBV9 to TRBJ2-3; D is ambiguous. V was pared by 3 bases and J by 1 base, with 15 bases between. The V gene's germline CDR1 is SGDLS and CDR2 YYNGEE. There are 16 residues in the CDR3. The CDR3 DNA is TGTGCCAGCAGCGCAAGAGACCTCGAGGGCACAGATACGCAGTATTTT. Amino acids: CASSARDLEGTDTQYF. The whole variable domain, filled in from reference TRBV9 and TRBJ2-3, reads DSGVTQTPKHLITATGQRVTLRCSPRSGDLSVYWYQQSLDQGLQFLIQYYNGEERAKGNILERFSAQQFPDLHSELNLSSLELGDSALYFCASSARDLEGTDTQYFGPGTRLTVL.

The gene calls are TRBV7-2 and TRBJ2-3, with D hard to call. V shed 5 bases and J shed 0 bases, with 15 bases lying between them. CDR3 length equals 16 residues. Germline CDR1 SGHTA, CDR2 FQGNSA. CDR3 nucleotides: TGTGCCAGCAGCCAGTCGACGGAAAGGAGCACAGATACGCAGTATTTT. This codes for CASSQSTERSTDTQYF.

The DNA of the CDR3 is TGTGCCAGCAGTTACATTGGGGACAGGCTCTACAATGAGCAGTTCTTC. It is translated as CASSYIGDRLYNEQFF. This rearrangement joins TRBV6-5 to TRBJ2-1; 8 bases fit TRBD1. The V gene's germline CDR1 is MNHEY and CDR2 SVGAGI. The CDR3 has 16 residues. With V trimmed by 2 bases and J by 3 bases, 6 bases remained unmatched.

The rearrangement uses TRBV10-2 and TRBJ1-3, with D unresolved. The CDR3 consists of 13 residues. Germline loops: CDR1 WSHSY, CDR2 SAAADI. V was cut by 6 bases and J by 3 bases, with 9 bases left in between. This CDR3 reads CASRRTDGNTIYF. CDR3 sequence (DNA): TGCGCCAGCAGAAGGACGGATGGAAACACCATATATTTT.

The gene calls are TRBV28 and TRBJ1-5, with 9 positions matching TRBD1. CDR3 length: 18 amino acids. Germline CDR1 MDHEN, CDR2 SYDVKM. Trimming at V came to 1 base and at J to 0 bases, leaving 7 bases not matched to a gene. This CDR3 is CASSLSGTGSYSNQPQHF. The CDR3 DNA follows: TGTGCCAGCAGTTTATCTGGGACAGGGTCATATAGCAATCAGCCCCAGCATTTT.

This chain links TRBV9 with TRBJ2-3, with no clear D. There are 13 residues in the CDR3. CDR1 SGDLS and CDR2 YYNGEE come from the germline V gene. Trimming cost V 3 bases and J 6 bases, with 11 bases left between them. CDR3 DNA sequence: TGTGCCAGCAGCGCGAACCTGATCGATACGCAGTATTTT. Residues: CASSANLIDTQYF. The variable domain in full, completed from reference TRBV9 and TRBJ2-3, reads DSGVTQTPKHLITATGQRVTLRCSPRSGDLSVYWYQQSLDQGLQFLIQYYNGEERAKGNILERFSAQQFPDLHSELNLSSLELGDSALYFCASSANLIDTQYFGPGTRLTVL.

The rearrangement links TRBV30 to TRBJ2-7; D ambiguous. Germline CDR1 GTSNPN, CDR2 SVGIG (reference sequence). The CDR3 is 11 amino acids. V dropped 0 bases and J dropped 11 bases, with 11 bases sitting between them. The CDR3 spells CAWSVDFLEYF. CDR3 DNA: TGTGCCTGGAGTGTTGATTTTCTGGAGTACTTC. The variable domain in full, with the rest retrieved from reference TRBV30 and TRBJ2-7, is SQTIHQWPATLVQPVGSPLSLECTVEGTSNPNLYWYRQAAGRGLQLLFYSVGIGQISSEVPQNLSASRPQDRQFILSSKKLLLSDSGFYLCAWSVDFLEYFGPGTRLTVT.

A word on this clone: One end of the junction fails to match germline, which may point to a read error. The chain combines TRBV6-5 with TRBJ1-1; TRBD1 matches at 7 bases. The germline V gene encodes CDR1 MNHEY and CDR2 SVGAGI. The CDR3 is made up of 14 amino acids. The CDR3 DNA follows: TGTGCAAGCAGGGGGGGCAGGGAAAGCACTGAAGCTTTCTTT. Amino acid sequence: CASRGGRESTEAFF.

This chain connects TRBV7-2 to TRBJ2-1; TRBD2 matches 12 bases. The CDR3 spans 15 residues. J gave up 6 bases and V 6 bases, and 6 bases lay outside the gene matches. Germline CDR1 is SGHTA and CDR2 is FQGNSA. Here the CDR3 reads CASRAPSGRGNEQFF. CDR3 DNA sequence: TGTGCCAGCAGGGCTCCTAGCGGGAGGGGCAATGAGCAGTTCTTC.

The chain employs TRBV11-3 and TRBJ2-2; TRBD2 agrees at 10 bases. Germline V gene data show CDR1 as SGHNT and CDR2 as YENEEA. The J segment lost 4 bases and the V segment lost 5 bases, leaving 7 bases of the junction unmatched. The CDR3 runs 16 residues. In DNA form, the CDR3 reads TGTGCCAGCAGCCCAACTAGCGGGGTGAGCACCGGGGAGCTGTTTTTT. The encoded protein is CASSPTSGVSTGELFF.